This TCR beta chain was observed in a study of shared clonotypes between healthy human individuals. Whole-study context: A couple of women and a few men aged 18 to 49 served as donors. Plates per donor: three CD4 naive, three CD4 memory, two CD8 naive, one CD8 memory. Study-wide results and caveats: An effect of sequencing depth on clonotype sharing among donors was expected.

An approximately 200 ng quantity of DNA, some 30,000 T cell genomes, went into the sorted-subset replicate PCRs. The protocol was immunoSEQ multiplex PCR, while the TCRdb copy is restricted to in-frame clones and leaves out a portion. The sample records some 980,000 clones, less than 85% being singletons. V was clipped by 1 base and J by 8 bases; unmatched bases: 15. CDR3 size: 18 residues. Germline values: CDR1 MGHRA, CDR2 YSYEKL. In regard to this clone: As yet, its antigen is unknown.

This clonotype was obtained from a man aged 18 to 30 in good health. The V gene is TRBV4-1, the J gene TRBJ2-4, with 9 positions matching TRBD2. The sequenced sample consisted of memory CD4+ T cells sorted from blood. Regarding subset: CD45RA-negative fraction. The CDR3 region has the DNA TGCGCCAGCAGCCAAGGGGGCGGGAGGGGAGTTTTGTTGGACATTCAGTACTTC. Amino acids: CASSQGGGRGVLLDIQYF.